This T cell receptor beta chain was observed in a study of blood T cell repertoires in COVID-19. Study summary: Both acute and convalescent COVID-19 samples were obtained from the United States, Italy and Spain. Sources were T cells, B-cell-depleted T cells, or PBMCs; the material itself was cDNA or gDNA.

CDR1 and CDR2 from the germline V gene are MNHNY and SVGAGI (reference sequence). V was clipped by 6 bases and J by 0 bases; unmatched bases: 6. The CDR3 has 17 residues. In the authors' workflow: The authors estimated nucleated cell counts from reference gene primer amplification. The protocol was immunoSEQ multiplex PCR, while the TCRdb copy is restricted to in-frame clones and leaves out a portion. That table gives V, J and clone size, and the DNA gave D and trimming. Of about 300,000 clones listed, around four fifths are singletons. What was sequenced was peripheral blood. This chain links TRBV6-6 with TRBJ2-1, with 12 positions matching TRBD2. The origin of this receptor is a woman in her fifties or sixties with acute or convalescent COVID-19. CDR3 nucleotide sequence: TGTGCCAGCAGCCGACTAGCGGGAGAGAGCTCCTACAATGAGCAGTTCTTC. Its translation: CASSRLAGESSYNEQFF.